Sequencing of this TCR beta chain was carried out in a study of T-cell reconstitution after alpha-beta-depleted transplantation in children. Germline CDR1 and CDR2: LNHNV and YYDKDF (reference sequence). Trimming removed 9 bases from V and 2 bases from J, with 14 bases in between. The CDR3 extends over 14 amino acids. The library targeted TCRbeta and was prepared with unique molecular identifiers. TCRdb ran MiXCR on the PCR reads and lists one entry per CDR3 protein. The data show hundreds of thousands of distinct CDR3 sequences, with roughly 9.5% seen just once and about 9.4% held by the top ten. The chain is built from TRBV15 and TRBJ2-1, with D perhaps given as TRBD1 or TRBD2 (5 bases each). Sequenced here: PBMCs from the stem cell graft donor, sampled from the stem cell graft. This clonotype originated in a human donor who donated a stem cell graft to a child with SCID. The CDR3 nucleotides are TGTGCCACTGGGCTGGGGGTTACCTACAATGAGCAGTTCTTC. It codes for CATGLGVTYNEQFF.